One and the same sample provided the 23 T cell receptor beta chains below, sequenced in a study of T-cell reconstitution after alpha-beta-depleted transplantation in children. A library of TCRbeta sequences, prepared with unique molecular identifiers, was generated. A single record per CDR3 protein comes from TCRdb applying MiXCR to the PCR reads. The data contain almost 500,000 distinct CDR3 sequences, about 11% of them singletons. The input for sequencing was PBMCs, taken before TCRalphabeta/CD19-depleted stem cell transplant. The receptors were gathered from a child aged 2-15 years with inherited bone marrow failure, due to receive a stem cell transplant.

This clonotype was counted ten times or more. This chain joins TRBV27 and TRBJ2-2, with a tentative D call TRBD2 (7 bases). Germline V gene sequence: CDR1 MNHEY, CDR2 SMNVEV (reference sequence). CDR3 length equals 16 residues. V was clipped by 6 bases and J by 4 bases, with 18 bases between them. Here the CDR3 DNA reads TGTGCCAGCAGCCCAAGGATGGGGGGGCGCACCGGGGAGCTGTTTTTT. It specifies CASSPRMGGRTGELFF.

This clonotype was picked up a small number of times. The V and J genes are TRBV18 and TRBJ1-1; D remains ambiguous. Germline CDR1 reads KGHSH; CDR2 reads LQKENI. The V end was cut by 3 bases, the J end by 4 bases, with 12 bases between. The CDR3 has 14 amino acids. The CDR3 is CASSPQGTGTEAFF. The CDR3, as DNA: TGTGCCAGCTCACCCCAAGGAACCGGCACTGAAGCTTTCTTT.

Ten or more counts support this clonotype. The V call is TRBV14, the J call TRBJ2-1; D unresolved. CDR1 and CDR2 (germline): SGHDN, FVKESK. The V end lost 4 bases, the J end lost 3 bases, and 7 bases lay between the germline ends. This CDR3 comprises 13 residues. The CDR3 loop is CASSRQNYNEQFF. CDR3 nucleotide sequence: TGTGCCAGCAGCCGCCAGAACTACAATGAGCAGTTCTTC.

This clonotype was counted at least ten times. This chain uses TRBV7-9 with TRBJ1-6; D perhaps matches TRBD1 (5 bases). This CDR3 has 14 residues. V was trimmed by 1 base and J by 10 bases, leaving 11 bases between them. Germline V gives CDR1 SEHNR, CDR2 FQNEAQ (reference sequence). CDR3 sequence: CASSLEQGGSPLHF. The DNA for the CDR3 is TGTGCCAGCAGCTTAGAGCAGGGCGGGTCACCCCTCCACTTT.

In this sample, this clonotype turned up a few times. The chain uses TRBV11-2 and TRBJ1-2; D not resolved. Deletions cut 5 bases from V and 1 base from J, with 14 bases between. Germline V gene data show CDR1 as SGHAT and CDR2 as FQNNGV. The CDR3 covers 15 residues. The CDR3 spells CASSLLGAINYGYTF. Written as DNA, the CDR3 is TGTGCCAGCAGCCTTTTGGGAGCCATTAACTATGGCTACACCTTC.

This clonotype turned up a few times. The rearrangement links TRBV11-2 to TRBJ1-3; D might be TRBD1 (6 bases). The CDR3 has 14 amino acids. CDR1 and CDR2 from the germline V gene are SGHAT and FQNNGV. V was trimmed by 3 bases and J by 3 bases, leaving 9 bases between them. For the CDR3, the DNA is TGTGCCAGCAGCTTCCCCAGGGGTGGAAACACCATATATTTT. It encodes CASSFPRGGNTIYF.

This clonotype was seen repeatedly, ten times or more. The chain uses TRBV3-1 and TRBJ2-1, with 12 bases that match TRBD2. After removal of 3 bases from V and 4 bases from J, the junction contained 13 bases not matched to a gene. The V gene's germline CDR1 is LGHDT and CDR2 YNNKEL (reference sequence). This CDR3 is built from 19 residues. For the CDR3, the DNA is TGTGCCAGCAGCCACCCCTCTGGGGCTAGCGGGAGGGGGTACAATGAGCAGTTCTTC. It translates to CASSHPSGASGRGYNEQFF.

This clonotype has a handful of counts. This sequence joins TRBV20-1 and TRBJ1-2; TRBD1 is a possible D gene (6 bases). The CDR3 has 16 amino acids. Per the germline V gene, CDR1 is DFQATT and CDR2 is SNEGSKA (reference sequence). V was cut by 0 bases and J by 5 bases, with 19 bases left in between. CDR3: CSARDRGLGAGYGYTF. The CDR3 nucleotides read TGCAGTGCTAGAGATCGAGGTTTGGGGGCAGGATATGGCTACACCTTC.

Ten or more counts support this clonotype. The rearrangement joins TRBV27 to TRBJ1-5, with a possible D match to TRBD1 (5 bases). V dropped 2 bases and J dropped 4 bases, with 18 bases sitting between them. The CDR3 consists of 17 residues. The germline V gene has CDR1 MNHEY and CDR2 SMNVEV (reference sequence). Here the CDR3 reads CASSLVGLQKGNQPQHF. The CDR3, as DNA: TGTGCCAGCAGTTTAGTCGGACTGCAGAAGGGGAATCAGCCCCAGCATTTT.

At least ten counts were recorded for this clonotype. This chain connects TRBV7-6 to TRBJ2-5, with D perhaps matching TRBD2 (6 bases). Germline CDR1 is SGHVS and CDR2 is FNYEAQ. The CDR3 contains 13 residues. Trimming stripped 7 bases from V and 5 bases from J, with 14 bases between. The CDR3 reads CASTLGLWETQYF. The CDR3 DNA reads TGTGCCAGCACCCTGGGACTTTGGGAGACCCAGTACTTC.

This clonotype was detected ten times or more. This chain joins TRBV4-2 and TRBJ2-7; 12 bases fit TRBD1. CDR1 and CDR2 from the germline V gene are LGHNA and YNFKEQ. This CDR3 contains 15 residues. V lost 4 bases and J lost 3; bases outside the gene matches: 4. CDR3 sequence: CASSRGTGGGYEQYF. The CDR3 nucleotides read TGTGCCAGCAGCCGTGGGACAGGGGGCGGCTACGAGCAGTACTTC.

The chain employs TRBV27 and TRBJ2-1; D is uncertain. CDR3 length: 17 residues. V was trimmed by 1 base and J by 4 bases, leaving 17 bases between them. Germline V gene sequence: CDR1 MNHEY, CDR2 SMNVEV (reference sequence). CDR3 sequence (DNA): TGTGCCAGCAGTTTATTTTTTAGACCCGGCGGTTACAATGAGCAGTTCTTC. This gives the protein CASSLFFRPGGYNEQFF.

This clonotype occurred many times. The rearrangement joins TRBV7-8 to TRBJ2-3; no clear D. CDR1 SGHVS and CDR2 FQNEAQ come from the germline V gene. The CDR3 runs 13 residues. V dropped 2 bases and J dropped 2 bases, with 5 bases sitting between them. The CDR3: CASSLSYTDTQYF. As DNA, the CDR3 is TGTGCCAGCAGCTTAAGTTACACAGATACGCAGTATTTT.

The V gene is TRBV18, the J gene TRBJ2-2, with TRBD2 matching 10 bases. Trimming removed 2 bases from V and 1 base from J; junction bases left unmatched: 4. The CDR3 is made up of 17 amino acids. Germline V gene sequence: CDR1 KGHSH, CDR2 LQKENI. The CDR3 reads CASSPATSGMNTGELFF. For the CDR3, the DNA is TGTGCCAGCTCACCAGCTACTAGCGGGATGAACACCGGGGAGCTGTTTTTT. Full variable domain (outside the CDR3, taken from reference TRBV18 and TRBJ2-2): NAGVMQNPRHLVRRRGQEARLRCSPMKGHSHVYWYRQLPEEGLKFMVYLQKENIIDESGMPKERFSAEFPKEGPSILRIQQVVRGDSAAYFCASSPATSGMNTGELFFGEGSRLTVL.

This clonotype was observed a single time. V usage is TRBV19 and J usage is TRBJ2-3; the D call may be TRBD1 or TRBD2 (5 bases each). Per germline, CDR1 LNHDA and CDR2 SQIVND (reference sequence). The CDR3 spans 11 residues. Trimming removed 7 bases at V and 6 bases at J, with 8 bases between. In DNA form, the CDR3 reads TGTGCCAGTACCTGGGGGGATACGCAGTATTTT. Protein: CASTWGDTQYF. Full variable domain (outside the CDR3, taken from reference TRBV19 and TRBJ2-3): DGGITQSPKYLFRKEGQNVTLSCEQNLNHDAMYWYRQDPGQGLRLIYYSQIVNDFQKGDIAEGYSVSREKKESFPLTVTSAQKNPTAFYLCASTWGDTQYFGPGTRLTVL.

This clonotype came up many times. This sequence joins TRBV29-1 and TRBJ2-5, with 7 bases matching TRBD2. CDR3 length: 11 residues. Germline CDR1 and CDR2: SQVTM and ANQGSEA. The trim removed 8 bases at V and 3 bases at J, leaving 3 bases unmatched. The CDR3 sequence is CSMGGEETQYF. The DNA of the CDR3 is TGCAGCATGGGAGGGGAAGAGACCCAGTACTTC.

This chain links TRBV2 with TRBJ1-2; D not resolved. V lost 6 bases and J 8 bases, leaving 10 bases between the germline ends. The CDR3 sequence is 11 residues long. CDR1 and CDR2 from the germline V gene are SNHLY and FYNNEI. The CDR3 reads CASSDNFGYTF. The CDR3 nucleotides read TGTGCCAGCAGCGACAACTTCGGCTACACCTTC.

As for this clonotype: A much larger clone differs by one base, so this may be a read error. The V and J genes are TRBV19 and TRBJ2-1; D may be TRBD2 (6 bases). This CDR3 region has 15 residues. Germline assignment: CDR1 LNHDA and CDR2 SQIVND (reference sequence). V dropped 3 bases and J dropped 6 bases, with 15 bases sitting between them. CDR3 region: CASSMEGGPVNEQFF. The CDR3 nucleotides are TGTGCCAGTAGTATGGAGGGAGGTCCGGTCAATGAGCAGTTCTTC. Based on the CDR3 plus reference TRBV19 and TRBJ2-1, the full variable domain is DGGITQSPKYLFRKEGQNVTLSCEQNLNHDAMYWYRQDPGQGLRLIYYSQIVNDFQKGDIAEGYSVSREKKESFPLTVTSAQKNPTAFYLCASSMEGGPVNEQFFGPGTRLTVL.

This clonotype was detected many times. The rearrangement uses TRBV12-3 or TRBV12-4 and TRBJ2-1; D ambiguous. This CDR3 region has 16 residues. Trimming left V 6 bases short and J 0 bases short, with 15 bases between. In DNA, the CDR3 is TGTGCCAGCAGCTACACCAAAAGCACCTCCTACAATGAGCAGTTCTTC. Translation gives CASSYTKSTSYNEQFF.

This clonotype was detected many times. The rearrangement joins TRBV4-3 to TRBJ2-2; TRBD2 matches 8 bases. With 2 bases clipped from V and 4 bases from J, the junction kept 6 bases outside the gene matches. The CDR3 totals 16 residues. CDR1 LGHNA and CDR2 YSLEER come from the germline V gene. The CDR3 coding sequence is TGCGCCAGCAGCCAACCGCGGGGGGCGGGCACCGGGGAGCTGTTTTTT. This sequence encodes CASSQPRGAGTGELFF.

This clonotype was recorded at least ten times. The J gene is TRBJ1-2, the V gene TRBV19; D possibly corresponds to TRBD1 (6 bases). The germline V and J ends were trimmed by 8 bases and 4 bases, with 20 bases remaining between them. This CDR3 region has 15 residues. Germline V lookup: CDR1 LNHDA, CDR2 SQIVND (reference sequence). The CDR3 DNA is TGTGCCAGTTTAGGTCCAGGGGAAGAGAGCTATGGCTACACCTTC. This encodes CASLGPGEESYGYTF. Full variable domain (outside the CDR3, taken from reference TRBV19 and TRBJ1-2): DGGITQSPKYLFRKEGQNVTLSCEQNLNHDAMYWYRQDPGQGLRLIYYSQIVNDFQKGDIAEGYSVSREKKESFPLTVTSAQKNPTAFYLCASLGPGEESYGYTFGSGTRLTVV.

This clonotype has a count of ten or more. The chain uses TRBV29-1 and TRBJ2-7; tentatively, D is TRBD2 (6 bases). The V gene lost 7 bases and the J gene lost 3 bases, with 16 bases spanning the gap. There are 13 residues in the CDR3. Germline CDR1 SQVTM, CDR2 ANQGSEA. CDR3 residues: CSGGGERLYEQYF. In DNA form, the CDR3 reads TGCAGCGGAGGAGGGGAGCGGCTCTACGAGCAGTACTTC.

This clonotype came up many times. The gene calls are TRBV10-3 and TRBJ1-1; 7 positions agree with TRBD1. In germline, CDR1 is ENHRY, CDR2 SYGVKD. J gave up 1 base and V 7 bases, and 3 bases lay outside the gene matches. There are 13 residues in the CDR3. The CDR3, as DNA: TGTGCCATCACCGGGACAGAGAACACTGAAGCTTTCTTT. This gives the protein CAITGTENTEAFF.